Below are 18 T cell receptor beta chains sequenced from a single sample in a study of radiation and T cells in renal cell carcinoma. The table came from immunoSEQ multiplex PCR; TCRdb's copy has only in-frame clones and leaves some out. The sample shows 60,000 to 75,000 clones, roughly 80% of them seen only once. Time point defined: blood 4 weeks post-SBRT, at nephrectomy. Stated treatment: 15 Gy SBRT to primary tumor, nephrectomy 4 weeks later. The sample was blood, taken from a patient whose treatment included radiotherapy and nephrectomy. These receptors were obtained from a man aged 60 to 69 with renal cell carcinoma.

The chain is built from TRBV13 and TRBJ2-3, with 11 bases lining up with TRBD2. Trimming took 0 bases from V and 0 from J; bases not matched to a gene: 2. The germline gives CDR1 PRHDT, CDR2 FYEKMQ (reference sequence). The CDR3 loop spans 17 amino acids. The DNA of the CDR3 is TGTGCCAGCAGCTTAGGGACTAGCGGGGCTAGCACAGATACGCAGTATTTT. This gives the protein CASSLGTSGASTDTQYF.

The V and J genes are TRBV29-1 and TRBJ2-2, with D perhaps matching TRBD1 (5 bases). Trimming removed 6 bases from V and 0 bases from J, with 11 bases in between. The CDR3 sequence is 14 residues long. The V gene's germline CDR1 is SQVTM and CDR2 ANQGSEA. This CDR3 reads CSVLTAANTGELFF. The CDR3 DNA sequence: TGCAGCGTACTGACAGCCGCGAACACCGGGGAGCTGTTTTTT.

The chain joins TRBV4-3 to TRBJ2-3, with TRBD2 matching 8 bases. With 0 bases clipped from V and 2 bases from J, the junction kept 4 bases outside the gene matches. The CDR3 runs to 16 residues. Germline-derived CDR1 and CDR2 are LGHNA and YSLEER. The CDR3 sequence is CASSQDNGRDTDTQYF. In DNA form, the CDR3 reads TGCGCCAGCAGCCAAGATAACGGGAGGGACACAGATACGCAGTATTTT.

This chain connects TRBV27 to TRBJ1-1; D is possibly TRBD1 (5 bases). The CDR3 is 15 residues long. Germline-derived CDR1 and CDR2 are MNHEY and SMNVEV (reference sequence). V lost 8 bases and J 5 bases, leaving 21 bases between the germline ends. The CDR3 spells CASGRDWGLSTEAFF. The CDR3 nucleotides are TGTGCCAGCGGCAGGGACTGGGGGTTAAGTACTGAAGCTTTCTTT.

Many counts were recorded for this clone. V and J are TRBV7-9 and TRBJ1-2; D uncertain. Germline-derived CDR1 and CDR2 are SEHNR and FQNEAQ (reference sequence). Trimming removed 5 bases from V and 0 bases from J, with 13 bases in between. This CDR3 region has 15 residues. The CDR3 protein is CASSQPLIANYGYTF. CDR3 in DNA: TGTGCCAGCAGCCAGCCCCTCATAGCTAACTATGGCTACACCTTC.

This clone was detected only a few times. This rearrangement joins TRBV7-2 to TRBJ1-1; 7 bases map to TRBD1. The CDR3 is 15 residues long. Germline V gene lookup returns CDR1 SGHTA and CDR2 FQGNSA. Trimming took 5 bases from V and 0 from J; bases not matched to a gene: 6. As DNA, the CDR3 is TGTGCCAGCAGCCCACAGGGGACGGTGAACACTGAAGCTTTCTTT. It encodes CASSPQGTVNTEAFF.

The chain is built from TRBV19 and TRBJ1-5; D gene ambiguous. Germline CDR1 is LNHDA and CDR2 is SQIVND (reference sequence). This CDR3 is built from 13 residues. The ends were cut back, 6 bases at V and 1 base at J, with 7 bases in the middle. CDR3 coding DNA: TGTGCCAGTAGCCGGTTCAGCAATCAGCCCCAGCATTTT. It yields the protein CASSRFSNQPQHF.

The V call is TRBV7-3, the J call TRBJ2-2; D is perhaps TRBD1 or TRBD2 (5 bases each). V gave up 5 bases and J gave up 2 bases, with 9 bases separating them. The CDR3 is made up of 14 amino acids. Germline CDR1 reads SGHTA; CDR2 reads FQGTGA. The CDR3 region has the DNA TGTGCCAGCAGCCGGGACGCTAACACCGGGGAGCTGTTTTTT. It translates to CASSRDANTGELFF. The full variable domain, with the rest looked up from reference TRBV7-3 and TRBJ2-2, is GAGVSQTPSNKVTEKGKYVELRCDPISGHTALYWYRQSLGQGPEFLIYFQGTGAADDSGLPNDRFFAVRPEGSVSTLKIQRTERGDSAVYLCASSRDANTGELFFGEGSRLTVL.

The chain joins TRBV2 to TRBJ1-2; 9 bases line up with TRBD1. This CDR3 comprises 14 residues. Germline CDR1 and CDR2: SNHLY and FYNNEI. The ends lost 3 bases at V and 8 bases at J; junction bases unmatched: 7. DNA for the CDR3: TGTGCCAGCAGTGAGAGGACAGGGGCAGGCGGCTACACCTTC. Translation: CASSERTGAGGYTF.

V gene TRBV6-5 combines with J gene TRBJ2-5; D is perhaps TRBD1 (6 bases). V dropped 0 bases and J dropped 5 bases, with 10 bases sitting between them. Per the germline V gene, CDR1 is MNHEY and CDR2 is SVGAGI. The CDR3 has 14 residues. CDR3 sequence (DNA): TGTGCCAGCAGTTACTCGACCAGGGGTGAGACCCAGTACTTC. It translates to CASSYSTRGETQYF.

The chain links TRBV11-2 to TRBJ1-1; D may be TRBD1 (5 bases). In germline, CDR1 is SGHAT, CDR2 FQNNGV. This CDR3 has 14 amino acids. V lost 1 base to trimming and J lost 4 bases, with 10 bases between them. The CDR3 loop reads CASSLVPGSTEAFF. CDR3 in DNA: TGTGCCAGCAGCTTAGTCCCAGGGAGCACTGAAGCTTTCTTT.

The chain is built from TRBV29-1 and TRBJ1-2, with D perhaps matching TRBD1 (5 bases). The CDR3 covers 11 residues. The germline V and J ends were trimmed by 3 bases and 6 bases, with 8 bases remaining between them. Germline V gene lookup returns CDR1 SQVTM and CDR2 ANQGSEA. Here the CDR3 reads CSVDQGDGYTF. The DNA of the CDR3 is TGCAGCGTTGACCAGGGAGATGGCTACACCTTC.

The V and J genes are TRBV27 and TRBJ2-3, with 8 bases that match TRBD1. The trim removed 5 bases at V and 2 bases at J, leaving 3 bases unmatched. The CDR3 contains 14 residues. Germline V gene sequence: CDR1 MNHEY, CDR2 SMNVEV (reference sequence). In nucleotides, the CDR3 is TGTGCCAGCAGTCAGGACAGGGCCACAGATACGCAGTATTTT. It encodes CASSQDRATDTQYF.

The sample holds one count of this clone. The chain links TRBV19 to TRBJ1-2; the D is unclear. The germline V and J ends were trimmed by 11 bases and 5 bases, with 18 bases remaining between them. The CDR3 has 13 amino acids. From germline, CDR1 is LNHDA and CDR2 SQIVND (reference sequence). This chain's CDR3 is CASRWPSGYGYTF. The CDR3 coding sequence is TGTGCCTCCAGGTGGCCTAGCGGATATGGCTACACCTTC.

This sequence joins TRBV5-1 and TRBJ2-2, with 14 bases matching TRBD2. CDR1 SGHRS and CDR2 YFSETQ come from the germline V gene. CDR3 size: 20 residues. The V gene end was trimmed by 4 bases and the J gene end by 0 bases; junction bases not matched to a gene: 11. The CDR3 here is CASSLLGGLAGGSNTGELFF. DNA of the CDR3: TGCGCCAGCAGCCTACTCGGCGGACTAGCGGGAGGATCGAACACCGGGGAGCTGTTTTTT.

The J gene is TRBJ2-3, the V gene TRBV5-8, with D possibly TRBD1 on 6 matching bases. The V gene's germline CDR1 is SGHTS and CDR2 YDEGEE. CDR3 length: 14 amino acids. V was pared by 4 bases and J by 0 bases, with 9 bases between. The CDR3 loop is CASSVRGSTDTQYF. In DNA form, the CDR3 reads TGTGCCAGCAGCGTGAGGGGGAGCACAGATACGCAGTATTTT.

J is TRBJ1-5 and V is TRBV30, with a possible D match to TRBD1 (5 bases). V lost 3 bases and J lost 5, with 17 bases in between. The length of the CDR3 is 15 residues. CDR1 GTSNPN and CDR2 SVGIG come from the germline V gene (reference sequence). The CDR3 sequence: CAWSKGWGGDQPQHF. The CDR3 DNA reads as TGTGCCTGGAGCAAGGGCTGGGGGGGGGATCAGCCCCAGCATTTT.

The rearrangement uses TRBV5-1 and TRBJ1-2; 7 bases are a match to TRBD1. After removal of 7 bases from V and 7 bases from J, the junction contained 10 bases not matched to a gene. The CDR3 has 13 residues. Germline V gene data show CDR1 as SGHRS and CDR2 as YFSETQ. CDR3 sequence (DNA): TGCGCCAGCTTGGGACAGCCCGACGGTGGCTACACCTTC. It yields the protein CASLGQPDGGYTF.